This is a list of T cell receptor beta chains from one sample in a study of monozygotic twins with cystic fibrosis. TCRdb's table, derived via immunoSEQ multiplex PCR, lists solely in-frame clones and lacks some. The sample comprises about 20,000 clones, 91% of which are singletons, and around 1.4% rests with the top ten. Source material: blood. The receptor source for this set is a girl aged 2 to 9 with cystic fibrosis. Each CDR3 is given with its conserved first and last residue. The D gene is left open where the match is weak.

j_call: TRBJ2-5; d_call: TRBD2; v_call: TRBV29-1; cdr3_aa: CSVELLILAGDQLETQYF
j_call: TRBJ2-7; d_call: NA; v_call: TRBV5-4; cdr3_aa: CASSEQGPHEQYF
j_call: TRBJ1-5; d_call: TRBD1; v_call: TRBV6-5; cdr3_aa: CASSEDRLNQPQHF
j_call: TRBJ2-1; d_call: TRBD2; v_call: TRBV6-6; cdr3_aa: CASRTTGTKDEQFF
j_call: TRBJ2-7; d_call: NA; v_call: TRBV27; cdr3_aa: CASRAVVGSYEQYF
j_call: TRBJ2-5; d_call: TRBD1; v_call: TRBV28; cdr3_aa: CASSASTGGLKETQYF
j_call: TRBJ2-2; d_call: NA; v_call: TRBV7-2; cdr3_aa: CASSSLTGELFF
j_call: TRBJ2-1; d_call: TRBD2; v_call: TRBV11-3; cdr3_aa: CASSRTSEGYNEQFF
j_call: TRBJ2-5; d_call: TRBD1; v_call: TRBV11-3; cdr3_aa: CASSPRTGGFETQYF
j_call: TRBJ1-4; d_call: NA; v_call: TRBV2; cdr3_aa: CASSEAGQRVNEKLFF
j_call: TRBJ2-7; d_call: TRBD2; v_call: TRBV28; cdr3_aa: CASSFRTSGRLGYEQYF
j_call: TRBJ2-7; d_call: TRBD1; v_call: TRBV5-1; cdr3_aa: CASRPGQAYEQYF
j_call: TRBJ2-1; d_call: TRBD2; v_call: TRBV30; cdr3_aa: CAWRMDRGGVYNEQFF
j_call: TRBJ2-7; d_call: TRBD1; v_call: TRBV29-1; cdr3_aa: CSVEVTGGDEQYF
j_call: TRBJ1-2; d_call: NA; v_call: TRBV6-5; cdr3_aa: CASSSTSGSYGYTF
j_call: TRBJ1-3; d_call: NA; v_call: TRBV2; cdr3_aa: CATREDAGNTIYF
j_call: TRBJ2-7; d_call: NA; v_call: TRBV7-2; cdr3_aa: CASSFLARSDEQYF
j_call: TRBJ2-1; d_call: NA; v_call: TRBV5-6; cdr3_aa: CASSAGRIYNEQFF
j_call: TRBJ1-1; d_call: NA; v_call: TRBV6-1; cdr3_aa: CASSENGRMNEAFF
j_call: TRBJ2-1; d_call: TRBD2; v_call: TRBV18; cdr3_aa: CASSPAASGNYNEQFF
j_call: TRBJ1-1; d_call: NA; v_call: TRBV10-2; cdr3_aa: CASSLRENTEAFF
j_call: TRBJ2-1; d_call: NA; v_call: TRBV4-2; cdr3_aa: CASSQEAGAYNEQFF
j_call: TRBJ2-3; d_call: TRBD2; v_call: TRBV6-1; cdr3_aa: CASSGGLAGLNTQYF
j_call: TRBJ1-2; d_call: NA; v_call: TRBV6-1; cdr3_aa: CASTGAENYGYTF
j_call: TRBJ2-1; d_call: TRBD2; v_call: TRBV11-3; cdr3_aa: CASSSGLAVSYNEQFF
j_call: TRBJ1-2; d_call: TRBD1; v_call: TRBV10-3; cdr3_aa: CAIGRQGTYGYTF
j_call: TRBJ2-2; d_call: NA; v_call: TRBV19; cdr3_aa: CASSIGTNGELFF
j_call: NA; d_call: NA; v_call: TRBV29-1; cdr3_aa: CSVGDPRNYEQYF
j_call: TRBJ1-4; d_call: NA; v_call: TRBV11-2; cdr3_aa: CASSIGPGEPNEKLFF
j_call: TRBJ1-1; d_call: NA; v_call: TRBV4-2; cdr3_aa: CASSQVYFMNTEAFF
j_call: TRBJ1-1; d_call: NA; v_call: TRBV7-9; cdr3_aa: CASSSTLGTEAFF
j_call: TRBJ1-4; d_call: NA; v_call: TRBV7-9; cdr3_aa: CATRLGLSNEKLFF
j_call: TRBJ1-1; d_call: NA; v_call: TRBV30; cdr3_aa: CAWSVLGVEAFF
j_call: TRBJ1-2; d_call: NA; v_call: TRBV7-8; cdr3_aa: CASSNPTGEGYGYTF
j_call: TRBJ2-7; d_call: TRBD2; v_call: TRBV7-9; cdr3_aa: CASRPFGLAGDPSSYEQYF
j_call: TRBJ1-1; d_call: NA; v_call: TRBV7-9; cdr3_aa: CASSLATDTEAFF
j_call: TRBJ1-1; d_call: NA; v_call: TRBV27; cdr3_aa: CASRGLGNTEAFF
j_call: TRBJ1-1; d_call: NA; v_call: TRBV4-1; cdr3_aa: CASSQYLMNTEAFF
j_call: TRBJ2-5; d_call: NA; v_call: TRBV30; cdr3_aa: CAWSVQYQETQYF